This T cell receptor beta chain appears in the sequencing data of a study of T-cell reconstitution after alpha-beta-depleted transplantation in children. CDR1 and CDR2 (germline): SQVTM, ANQGSEA. V lost 7 bases and J lost 1; bases outside the gene matches: 4. CDR3 length: 14 residues. This clonotype was observed at least ten times. Unique molecular identifiers tagged the TCRbeta library. MiXCR, run by TCRdb on the PCR reads, gives a single entry per CDR3 protein. The top ten hold 3.5% to 5% of the sample, which has more than 550,000 distinct CDR3 sequences, 8% to 11% seen once. V is TRBV29-1 and J is TRBJ2-2; the match to TRBD2 covers 9 bases. The sequence came from a human donor who donated a stem cell graft to a child with acute myeloid leukemia. The sequencing here drew on PBMCs from the stem cell graft donor, taken from the stem cell graft. The CDR3: CSGGTSWNTGELFF. The CDR3 DNA follows: TGCAGCGGAGGGACTAGCTGGAACACCGGGGAGCTGTTTTTT.